The present TCR beta chain was sequenced within a study of blood T cell repertoires in COVID-19. Study background: Specimens from acute and convalescent COVID-19 originated in the United States, Italy and Spain. PBMCs, B-cell-depleted T cells, or T cells provided the cDNA or gDNA that made up the material.

J gave up 4 bases and V 4 bases, and 13 bases lay outside the gene matches. CDR1 and CDR2 (germline): SGHNT, YYREEE (reference sequence). The CDR3 length is 16 residues. Original processing notes: The assay estimated nucleated cells by amplifying reference gene primers. TCRdb's table, derived via immunoSEQ multiplex PCR, lists solely in-frame clones and lacks some. D and trimming come from the DNA, and the V and J calls and clone size come from that table. The repertoire holds about 130,000 clones, with around 87% as singletons. The sequencing input was peripheral blood. This TCR was sampled from a woman aged 60-70 years with acute or convalescent COVID-19. The chain is built from TRBV5-4 and TRBJ1-2; 7 nucleotides align to TRBD1. The CDR3 DNA sequence: TGTGCCAGCAGCCTGGGTACGGACAGGACGATCTATGGCTACACCTTC. Residues: CASSLGTDRTIYGYTF.